The 27 T cell receptor beta chains given below trace back to one sample, sequenced in a study of shared clonotypes between healthy human individuals. Produced via immunoSEQ multiplex PCR; TCRdb's table is partial and in-frame only. The sample contains 850,000 to 1,200,000 clones, under 80% of which appear only once. Sequencing was done on a sample of memory CD4+ T cells sorted from blood. Subset: CD45RA-negative fraction. Receptors originate from a man between 18 and 35 years old in good health.

V gene TRBV19 combines with J gene TRBJ2-7, with D possibly TRBD1 on 6 matching bases. The CDR3 is made up of 13 amino acids. Germline V gene sequence: CDR1 LNHDA, CDR2 SQIVND (reference sequence). With 6 bases removed from V and 3 bases from J, the gap between germline ends came to 12 bases. The CDR3 region has the DNA TGTGCCAGTAGCACGGACAGAAACTACGAGCAGTACTTC. The encoded protein is CASSTDRNYEQYF.

The V call is TRBV5-1, the J call TRBJ1-5, with D possibly TRBD1 on 5 matching bases. The CDR3 is made up of 14 amino acids. CDR1 and CDR2 (germline): SGHRS, YFSETQ. The V end lost 5 bases, the J end lost 5 bases, and 14 bases lay between the germline ends. The CDR3 DNA follows: TGCGCCAGCAGTCAGGGTATCGGAGATCAGCCCCAGCATTTT. Translating it yields CASSQGIGDQPQHF.

This chain joins TRBV29-1 and TRBJ2-5, with a weak D call TRBD2 (7 bases). Germline V CDR1 and CDR2: SQVTM, ANQGSEA. The V end lost 7 bases, the J end lost 9 bases, and 27 bases lay between the germline ends. CDR3 length: 15 residues. CDR3 nucleotide sequence: TGCAGCGCCGTCGGGGCGGGGGCCTCGCGCGGGGCCCAGTACTTC. Protein sequence: CSAVGAGASRGAQYF.

This chain links TRBV30 with TRBJ2-1; TRBD2 is a possible D gene (6 bases). The CDR3 length is 16 residues. CDR1 is GTSNPN, CDR2 SVGIG, per germline (reference sequence). V lost 0 bases, J lost 2 bases, and 14 bases lay in between. In nucleotides, the CDR3 is TGTGCCTGGAGTGTACTGGGGGGACCCCCCTACAATGAGCAGTTCTTC. Amino acid sequence: CAWSVLGGPPYNEQFF.

This clone was seen more than once but under ten times. The chain carries TRBV6-1 and TRBJ2-1; D is ambiguous. Germline V CDR1 and CDR2: MNHNS, SASEGT. The V gene lost 7 bases and the J gene lost 6 bases, with 10 bases spanning the gap. The CDR3 consists of 12 residues. The CDR3 DNA is TGTGCCAGCAAAACTGAATCCAATGAGCAGTTCTTC. As protein: CASKTESNEQFF.

In this sample, this clone turned up a few times. Other DNA sequences in this sample translate to the same CDR3. The rearrangement links TRBV18 to TRBJ1-5; TRBD1 matches 8 bases. The CDR3 extends over 15 amino acids. V gave up 3 bases and J gave up 4 bases; unmatched junction bases: 5. Looked up from germline, CDR1 is KGHSH and CDR2 is LQKENI. CDR3 residues: CASSPDRGGNQPQHF. The CDR3 coding sequence is TGTGCCAGCTCACCCGACAGGGGAGGGAATCAGCCCCAGCATTTT.

The chain is built from TRBV7-3 and TRBJ2-6, with a tentative D call TRBD2 (6 bases). Trimming removed 2 bases at V and 2 bases at J, with 7 bases between. There are 15 residues in the CDR3. Germline V gene lookup returns CDR1 SGHTA and CDR2 FQGTGA. Here the CDR3 DNA reads TGTGCCAGCAGCTTAGGAGGGGCTGGGGCCAACGTCCTGACTTTC. It is translated as CASSLGGAGANVLTF. Full variable domain (outside the CDR3, taken from reference TRBV7-3 and TRBJ2-6): GAGVSQTPSNKVTEKGKYVELRCDPISGHTALYWYRQSLGQGPEFLIYFQGTGAADDSGLPNDRFFAVRPEGSVSTLKIQRTERGDSAVYLCASSLGGAGANVLTFGAGSRLTVL.

Notes on this clone: A much larger clone sits a single nucleotide away, making a read error possible. Other DNA variants within this sample encode the same CDR3. The chain combines TRBV7-9 with TRBJ1-1; D not resolved. Trimming removed 5 bases at V and 1 base at J, with 5 bases between. The CDR3 has 12 residues. Germline V CDR1 and CDR2: SEHNR, FQNEAQ (reference sequence). The DNA for the CDR3 is TGTGCCAGCAGCCTAGAGAACACTGAAGCTTTCTTT. Translation: CASSLENTEAFF.

This chain uses TRBV6-4 with TRBJ1-3, with D possibly being TRBD1 (5 bases). Germline-derived CDR1 and CDR2 are MRHNA and SNTAGT. Trimming took 2 bases from V and 4 from J, leaving 18 bases between them. The CDR3 is 17 amino acids. This chain's CDR3 is CASSDVEVRGDGNTIYF. The CDR3, as DNA: TGTGCCAGCAGTGACGTCGAGGTTCGGGGGGACGGAAACACCATATATTTT.

This chain links TRBV11-2 with TRBJ1-2; TRBD1 aligns across 12 bases. Germline CDR1 and CDR2: SGHAT and FQNNGV. V lost 6 bases and J lost 8; bases outside the gene matches: 4. CDR3 length equals 13 residues. In DNA form, the CDR3 reads TGTGCCAGCAGGGGGACAGGGGGCAAAGGCTACACCTTC. It specifies CASRGTGGKGYTF.

The rearrangement joins TRBV18 to TRBJ2-3; TRBD1 matches at 10 bases. Trimming at V came to 3 bases and at J to 13 bases, leaving 4 bases not matched to a gene. Germline loops: CDR1 KGHSH, CDR2 LQKENI. This CDR3 is built from 12 residues. The CDR3 spells CASSPRQGAEYF. DNA of the CDR3: TGTGCCAGCTCACCCCGACAGGGGGCAGAGTATTTT.

This rearrangement joins TRBV5-4 to TRBJ2-1; 7 bases are shared with TRBD1. CDR1 and CDR2 (germline): SGHNT, YYREEE (reference sequence). The CDR3 extends over 15 amino acids. J was trimmed by 4 bases and V by 4 bases; bases with no gene match: 8. CDR3 nucleotides: TGTGCCAGCAGCGACAGGGTAATAGCTTACAATGAGCAGTTCTTC. It codes for CASSDRVIAYNEQFF.

The V call is TRBV10-3, the J call TRBJ2-7, with TRBD2 matching over 14 bases. This CDR3 contains 15 residues. Germline V lookup: CDR1 ENHRY, CDR2 SYGVKD. Losses at the gene ends were 2 bases for V and 4 bases for J; bases not matched to a gene: 1. CDR3 protein: CAISEGTSGRYEQYF. CDR3 bases: TGTGCCATCAGTGAGGGGACTAGCGGGAGATACGAGCAGTACTTC.

The chain joins TRBV5-1 to TRBJ2-2; 12 nucleotides align to TRBD2. The CDR3 spans 15 residues. Per germline, CDR1 SGHRS and CDR2 YFSETQ. The junction had 4 bases not matched to a gene; V was cut back by 4 bases and J by 6 bases. Written as DNA, the CDR3 is TGCGCCAGCAGCCCGACTAGCGGGGGAGCCGGGGAGCTGTTTTTT. Protein: CASSPTSGGAGELFF.

The chain uses TRBV28 and TRBJ2-2, with TRBD2 identical over 7 bases. Per the germline V gene, CDR1 is MDHEN and CDR2 is SYDVKM. After removal of 3 bases from V and 6 bases from J, the junction contained 10 bases not matched to a gene. The CDR3 loop spans 16 amino acids. The DNA for the CDR3 is TGTGCCAGCAGTTTGGGAGCGGGAAAAATAGCCGGGGAGCTGTTTTTT. Encoded protein: CASSLGAGKIAGELFF.

Of note for this clone: The same CDR3 can be traced to other DNA sequences in this sample. The rearrangement uses TRBV28 and TRBJ2-3; a weak D match, TRBD2 (6 bases). Per the germline V gene, CDR1 is MDHEN and CDR2 is SYDVKM. V shed 3 bases and J shed 1 base, with 11 bases lying between them. This CDR3 region has 15 residues. DNA for the CDR3: TGTGCCAGCAGTTTCTCGGGCGGGGGCACAGATACGCAGTATTTT. Translated, it gives CASSFSGGGTDTQYF.

This chain links TRBV6-5 with TRBJ1-2, with a possible D match to TRBD1 (5 bases). The CDR3 loop spans 13 amino acids. V lost 2 bases and J 8 bases, leaving 12 bases between the germline ends. Germline CDR1 reads MNHEY; CDR2 reads SVGAGI. CDR3 in DNA: TGTGCCAGCAGTTACGGGGGTGGCCAGGGCTACACCTTC. Protein sequence: CASSYGGGQGYTF.

Comments on this clone: One junction end does not reproduce the germline sequence, and a read error may be involved. The chain uses TRBV6-1 and TRBJ2-1; D is perhaps TRBD1 (6 bases). The CDR3 is made up of 15 amino acids. Germline CDR1 reads MNHNS; CDR2 reads SASEGT. The CDR3 loop reads CAISEKVQGYNEQFF. CDR3 sequence (DNA): TGTGCCATCAGTGAGAAGGTTCAGGGGTACAATGAGCAGTTCTTC.

J is TRBJ2-1 and V is TRBV7-3; no reliable D call. This CDR3 is 15 amino acids long. Germline V gene lookup returns CDR1 SGHTA and CDR2 FQGTGA. The V end was cut by 2 bases, the J end by 7 bases, with 15 bases between. CDR3 sequence reads: CASSLGRRYGNEQFF. DNA for the CDR3: TGTGCCAGCAGCTTAGGCAGGCGCTACGGAAATGAGCAGTTCTTC. Supplemented by reference TRBV7-3 and TRBJ2-1, the full variable domain reads GAGVSQTPSNKVTEKGKYVELRCDPISGHTALYWYRQSLGQGPEFLIYFQGTGAADDSGLPNDRFFAVRPEGSVSTLKIQRTERGDSAVYLCASSLGRRYGNEQFFGPGTRLTVL.

The J gene is TRBJ1-1, the V gene TRBV21-1; TRBD1, as called in the table, went unchecked against the DNA. TRBV21-1 is a listed pseudogene. The CDR3 spans 15 residues. Here the CDR3 reads CASSTPPGQGTEAFF. CDR3 nucleotides: TGTGCCAGCAGCACCCCGCCGGGACAGGGCACTGAAGCTTTCTTT.

This clone was detected only a few times. This chain connects TRBV27 to TRBJ1-6; 7 bases match TRBD1. Germline CDR1 is MNHEY and CDR2 is SMNVEV (reference sequence). The CDR3 is made up of 14 amino acids. V shed 8 bases, J shed 9 bases, and the junction held 10 bases outside the gene matches. The CDR3 DNA reads as TGTGCCAGCCGTCCGCGGCAGGGGGGTTCACCCCTCCACTTT. Amino acids: CASRPRQGGSPLHF.

On this clone itself: In the same sample, other DNA sequences code for this CDR3. The V gene is TRBV19, the J gene TRBJ2-7; D could derive from TRBD1 or TRBD2 (5 bases each). The length of the CDR3 is 14 residues. The ends were cut back, 4 bases at V and 0 bases at J, with 10 bases in the middle. In germline, CDR1 is LNHDA, CDR2 SQIVND (reference sequence). The chain's CDR3 is CASSSRDGSYEQYF. CDR3 bases: TGTGCCAGTAGTAGCCGGGACGGCTCCTACGAGCAGTACTTC.

The J gene is TRBJ1-5, the V gene TRBV4-1; 7 bases map to TRBD1. Germline CDR1 MGHRA, CDR2 YSYEKL. The trim removed 4 bases at V and 2 bases at J, leaving 8 bases unmatched. The CDR3 spans 16 residues. Here the CDR3 DNA reads TGCGCCAGCAGCCCCGTAGGGGGCGCGGGCAATCAGCCCCAGCATTTT. Residues: CASSPVGGAGNQPQHF.

The chain combines TRBV27 with TRBJ2-6; D uncertain. This CDR3 comprises 15 residues. V was clipped by 3 bases and J by 3 bases, with 9 bases between them. Germline lookup yields CDR1 MNHEY and CDR2 SMNVEV (reference sequence). The CDR3 loop reads CASSFQAVGANVLTF. Written as DNA, the CDR3 is TGTGCCAGCAGTTTTCAGGCAGTTGGGGCCAACGTCCTGACTTTC.

This chain connects TRBV30 to TRBJ2-3; 9 nucleotides line up with TRBD1. CDR1 and CDR2 (germline): GTSNPN, SVGIG (reference sequence). Losses at the gene ends were 1 base for V and 0 bases for J; bases not matched to a gene: 5. The CDR3 is 16 amino acids. The CDR3 DNA reads TGTGCCTGGAGTGAGGGGACAGGGTCTAGCACAGATACGCAGTATTTT. Protein product: CAWSEGTGSSTDTQYF.

J is TRBJ1-5 and V is TRBV6-1; TRBD1 is a possible D gene (5 bases). With 5 bases removed from V and 5 bases from J, the gap between germline ends came to 13 bases. Germline loops: CDR1 MNHNS, CDR2 SASEGT. The CDR3 sequence is 14 residues long. CDR3 sequence: CASSSGLFDQPQHF. CDR3 DNA: TGTGCCAGCAGTTCGGGACTTTTCGATCAGCCCCAGCATTTT.

The chain has TRBV30 and TRBJ2-5; no clear D. Germline CDR1 reads GTSNPN; CDR2 reads SVGIG (reference sequence). The CDR3 has 14 residues. V lost 1 base and J lost 3, with 12 bases in between. CDR3 amino acids: CAWSGTASKETQYF. In nucleotides, the CDR3 is TGTGCCTGGAGTGGAACGGCCTCGAAAGAGACCCAGTACTTC.